The 21 T cell receptor beta chains below come from one sample, sequenced in a study of response to subunit inactivated influenza vaccine (dated by TCRdb to 2016 to 2019). The library relied on RT-PCR. Sequenced on an Illumina HiSeq 2500. The public reads were quality trimmed at Q25 with fastp and then assembled into clones with MiXCR by TCRdb, keeping productive beta chains. Identical CDR3 proteins give one entry, which carries the most common genes and DNA. Counted in this sample were about 180,000 distinct CDR3 sequences; around 11% of them appeared once. The ten largest clonotypes hold about 40% of the sample. The source material was CD8+ T cells sorted from PBMCs, sampled about 23 months after vaccination. All receptors derive from a man in his fifties or sixties who received an inactivated influenza vaccine. Donor details come from another sample of the same person, matched by shared clones.

This clonotype showed up many times. The V gene is TRBV27, the J gene TRBJ1-2; no clear D. Trimming cost V 5 bases and J 2 bases, with 12 bases left between them. Germline loops: CDR1 MNHEY, CDR2 SMNVEV (reference sequence). The CDR3 has 14 amino acids. The CDR3, as DNA: TGTGCCAGCAGTCCCCTGGGAGAGAACTATGGCTACACCTTC. Translated: CASSPLGENYGYTF.

The chain links TRBV20-1 to TRBJ1-2; the D is unclear. In germline, CDR1 is DFQATT, CDR2 SNEGSKA (reference sequence). Trimming removed 2 bases from V and 7 bases from J, with 14 bases in between. This CDR3 has 13 residues. This chain's CDR3 is CSARSKDARGYTF. The DNA for the CDR3 is TGCAGTGCTAGATCCAAGGACGCGCGTGGCTACACCTTC.

This clonotype was observed a few times. The V and J genes are TRBV9 and TRBJ2-7; perhaps D is TRBD1 or TRBD2 (5 bases each). The germline V and J ends were trimmed by 3 bases and 4 bases, with 11 bases remaining between them. The germline gives CDR1 SGDLS, CDR2 YYNGEE. CDR3 length: 13 residues. The CDR3 reads CASSASEGYEQYF. In nucleotides, the CDR3 is TGTGCCAGCAGCGCCTCAGAGGGGTACGAGCAGTACTTC.

This chain uses TRBV7-9 with TRBJ2-7; D remains unclear. The CDR3 sequence is 14 residues long. Trimming shortened V by 0 bases and J by 3 bases, and 9 bases separated the two germline ends. Germline CDR1 SEHNR, CDR2 FQNEAQ (reference sequence). The CDR3 region has the DNA TGTGCCAGCAGCTTAGCTTTGACCGGCTACGAGCAGTACTTC. Protein sequence: CASSLALTGYEQYF.

This clonotype has a handful of counts. The CDR3 sequence: CASSQDVVRQVNYGYTF. DNA for the CDR3: TGCGCCAGCAGCCAAGATGTCGTCCGACAGGTTAACTATGGCTACACCTTC. This sequence joins TRBV4-3 and TRBJ1-2, with D possibly matching TRBD1 (6 bases). Per germline, CDR1 LGHNA and CDR2 YSLEER. Trimming cost V 0 bases and J 1 base, with 15 bases left between them. The CDR3 extends over 17 amino acids.

The J gene is TRBJ2-5, the V gene TRBV12-3 or TRBV12-4, with 8 bases identical to TRBD1. Losses at the gene ends were 3 bases for V and 2 bases for J; bases not matched to a gene: 5. The CDR3 loop spans 15 amino acids. The CDR3 sequence: CASSLAWTGQETQYF. As DNA, the CDR3 is TGTGCCAGCAGTTTGGCCTGGACAGGGCAAGAGACCCAGTACTTC.

This clonotype was counted many times. The chain is built from TRBV3-1 and TRBJ1-1; D ambiguous. The CDR3 length is 13 residues. Germline V gene sequence: CDR1 LGHDT, CDR2 YNNKEL (reference sequence). Trimming took off 1 base at V and 4 bases at J, with 7 bases between the two ends. CDR3 sequence (DNA): TGTGCCAGCAGCCAAGGGAGCGGCACTGAAGCTTTCTTT. Amino acids: CASSQGSGTEAFF.

J is TRBJ2-1 and V is TRBV27, with unresolved D. This CDR3 contains 12 residues. V dropped 6 bases and J dropped 9 bases, with 12 bases sitting between them. The germline CDR1 and CDR2 sequences are MNHEY and SMNVEV (reference sequence). The CDR3 here is CASSLGSGEQFF. The DNA for the CDR3 is TGTGCCAGCAGCCTTGGGTCTGGTGAGCAGTTCTTC.

This clonotype was found a few times. The genes are TRBV20-1 and TRBJ2-3; 7 bases match TRBD2. This CDR3 has 18 residues. Unmatched junction bases numbered 13, after V lost 1 base and J lost 0 bases. Germline CDR1 and CDR2: DFQATT and SNEGSKA (reference sequence). The CDR3 nucleotides are TGCAGTGCTAGAGTGCGGGGGATCTTAGGTTCTAGCACAGATACGCAGTATTTT. Translated: CSARVRGILGSSTDTQYF.

At least ten counts were recorded for this clonotype. The chain joins TRBV7-2 to TRBJ2-5; no definite D call. The CDR3 runs 15 residues. Germline CDR1 and CDR2: SGHTA and FQGNSA. Trimming shortened V by 5 bases and J by 1 base, and 14 bases separated the two germline ends. The CDR3 bases are TGTGCCAGCAGCCTATCTGTAGGCACCCAAGAGACCCAGTACTTC. Its translation is CASSLSVGTQETQYF.

The CDR3 is CASSTLAGGPDRELFF. CDR3 nucleotides: TGTGCCAGCAGCACCCTAGCGGGAGGGCCGGACAGGGAGCTGTTTTTT. The rearrangement joins TRBV21-1 to TRBJ2-2; TRBD2 is the table's D call, not checked against the DNA. TRBV21-1 is tagged as a pseudogene. CDR3 length: 16 residues.

This clonotype was picked up a small number of times. The chain recombines TRBV28 with TRBJ1-2; D gene ambiguous. Germline lookup yields CDR1 MDHEN and CDR2 SYDVKM. The CDR3 runs to 15 residues. Between the trimmed V and J ends, which lost 7 bases and 2 bases, there was a span of 17 bases. For the CDR3, the DNA is TGTGCCAGCACCGCGGGCCCTATTTACAACTATGGCTACACCTTC. Encoded protein: CASTAGPIYNYGYTF.

The table lists this clonotype with a few counts. The gene calls are TRBV20-1 and TRBJ2-7; 11 bases agree with TRBD2. This CDR3 comprises 15 residues. CDR1 is DFQATT and CDR2 is SNEGSKA in the germline V gene (reference sequence). Trimming at V came to 3 bases and at J to 3 bases, leaving 7 bases not matched to a gene. The CDR3 DNA sequence: TGCAGTGCTAGGGGGCCACTAGCGGGGGTCTACGAGCAGTACTTC. Translation: CSARGPLAGVYEQYF.

This clonotype was counted once. The chain carries TRBV12-3 or TRBV12-4 and TRBJ2-3; D might be TRBD1 or TRBD2, each matching 5 bases. This CDR3 comprises 15 residues. Between the trimmed V and J ends, which lost 5 bases and 1 base, there was a span of 13 bases. Here the CDR3 DNA reads TGTGCCAGCAGTCTATCCCGGGACCGCACAGATACGCAGTATTTT. As protein: CASSLSRDRTDTQYF.

This clonotype was found a few times. This chain joins TRBV12-3 or TRBV12-4 and TRBJ1-5; 10 bases align to TRBD1. The ends lost 6 bases at V and 6 bases at J; junction bases unmatched: 5. CDR3 size: 14 residues. The CDR3 sequence: CASRLTGGSQPQHF. The CDR3 nucleotides are TGTGCCAGCAGACTGACAGGGGGCAGTCAGCCCCAGCATTTT.

This clonotype was recorded a few times. V and J are TRBV12-5 and TRBJ1-1, with D perhaps TRBD1 (5 bases). V lost 3 bases to trimming and J lost 4 bases, with 9 bases between them. The CDR3 has 13 residues. Germline loops: CDR1 LGHNT, CDR2 FRNRAP. The CDR3 coding sequence is TGTGCTAGTGGTTTTGAGGGGCCCACTGAAGCTTTCTTT. It translates to CASGFEGPTEAFF. The full variable domain, completed using reference TRBV12-5 and TRBJ1-1, is DARVTQTPRHKVTEMGQEVTMRCQPILGHNTVFWYRQTMMQGLELLAYFRNRAPLDDSGMPKDRFSAEMPDATLATLKIQPSEPRDSAVYFCASGFEGPTEAFFGQGTRLTVV.

This chain uses TRBV25-1 with TRBJ2-7; D not certain. Looked up from germline, CDR1 is MGHDK and CDR2 is SYGVNS. Deletions cut 4 bases from V and 2 bases from J, with 3 bases between. CDR3 length: 11 residues. CDR3 bases: TGTGCCAGCAGTGGGGCCTACGAGCAGTACTTC. Translating gives CASSGAYEQYF.

A few counts support this clonotype. This sequence joins TRBV20-1 and TRBJ2-1; no clear D. Germline V lookup: CDR1 DFQATT, CDR2 SNEGSKA (reference sequence). Trimming pared 0 bases from V and 9 bases from J, leaving 6 bases between. The CDR3 sequence is 11 residues long. The CDR3 bases are TGCAGTGCTAGAGACCTGGGTGAGCAGTTCTTC. It translates to CSARDLGEQFF.

The chain has TRBV20-1 and TRBJ1-1, with D unclear. V was shortened by 0 bases and J by 5 bases, with 13 bases between the two germline ends. The germline gives CDR1 DFQATT, CDR2 SNEGSKA (reference sequence). This CDR3 comprises 14 residues. The CDR3 DNA reads TGCAGTGCTAGAGATCTTGGGCGCGGTACTGAAGCTTTCTTT. It codes for CSARDLGRGTEAFF.

This clonotype appeared many times. The chain uses TRBV7-2 and TRBJ2-3; D possibly corresponds to TRBD2 (5 bases). Germline CDR1 reads SGHTA; CDR2 reads FQGNSA. Trimming took 5 bases from V and 4 from J, leaving 13 bases between them. CDR3 length equals 14 residues. The chain's CDR3 is CASSPADPPDTQYF. CDR3 bases: TGTGCCAGCAGCCCAGCGGACCCCCCAGATACGCAGTATTTT.

This clonotype was picked up a small number of times. V gene TRBV5-1 combines with J gene TRBJ2-3, with 9 bases lining up with TRBD2. Germline loops: CDR1 SGHRS, CDR2 YFSETQ. Trimming at V came to 3 bases and at J to 11 bases, leaving 13 bases not matched to a gene. This CDR3 spans 15 amino acids. CDR3 nucleotides: TGCGCCAGCAGCTACGGGACTAGCAATAGTCGGGGGCAGTATTTT. Its protein is CASSYGTSNSRGQYF.